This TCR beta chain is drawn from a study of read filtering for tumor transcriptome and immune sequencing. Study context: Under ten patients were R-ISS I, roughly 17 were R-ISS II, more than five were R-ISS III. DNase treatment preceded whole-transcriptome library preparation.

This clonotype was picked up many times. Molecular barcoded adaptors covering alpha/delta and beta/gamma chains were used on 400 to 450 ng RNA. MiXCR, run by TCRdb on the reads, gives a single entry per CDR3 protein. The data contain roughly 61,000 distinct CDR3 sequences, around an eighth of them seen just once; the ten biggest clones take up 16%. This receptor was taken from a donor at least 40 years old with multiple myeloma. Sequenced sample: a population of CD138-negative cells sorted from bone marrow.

CDR3 protein: CASSTGDQPQHF. The CDR3 DNA follows: TGTGCCAGCAGTACAGGGGACCAGCCCCAGCATTTT. This chain links TRBV6-5 with TRBJ1-5, with TRBD1 matching over 7 bases. Germline CDR1 is MNHEY and CDR2 is SVGAGI. V shed 5 bases and J 7 bases; nucleotides not matched to a gene: 2. The CDR3 covers 12 residues.